What follows are 32 T cell receptor beta chains derived from one specimen sequenced in a study of T cell responses to AZD1222 COVID-19 vaccine. Repertoires were generated with immunoSEQ multiplex PCR, while TCRdb's copy carries only in-frame clones and drops some. The table has some 92,000 clones, more than 75% seen once. Material: peripheral blood, obtained on day 0 of AZD1222 vaccination. These receptors were collected from an adult in good health.

The chain couples TRBV10-2 to TRBJ2-3; D gene uncertain. Germline lookup yields CDR1 WSHSY and CDR2 SAAADI. The length of the CDR3 is 12 residues. V was cut by 9 bases and J by 0 bases, with 7 bases left in between. CDR3 bases: TGCGCCAGTAGGGCAAGCACAGATACGCAGTATTTT. As protein: CASRASTDTQYF.

The V gene is TRBV6-5, the J gene TRBJ2-2; the D call may be TRBD1 or TRBD2 (6 bases each). This CDR3 is 16 amino acids long. Trimming removed 0 bases from V and 2 bases from J, with 10 bases in between. The germline gives CDR1 MNHEY, CDR2 SVGAGI. The CDR3 loop is CASSYSGGANTGELFF. CDR3 DNA: TGTGCCAGCAGTTACTCCGGGGGCGCCAACACCGGGGAGCTGTTTTTT.

The CDR3 sequence is CASSFGGQGISPLHF. In DNA, the CDR3 is TGTGCCAGCAGTTTCGGGGGACAGGGTATATCACCCCTCCACTTT. The gene calls are TRBV27 and TRBJ1-6; the match to TRBD1 covers 9 bases. Unmatched junction bases numbered 7, after V lost 3 bases and J lost 10 bases. CDR3 length: 15 residues. Looked up from germline, CDR1 is MNHEY and CDR2 is SMNVEV (reference sequence).

This clone came up once. This chain joins TRBV9 and TRBJ1-5, with 8 bases fitting TRBD1. V lost 3 bases and J lost 4; bases outside the gene matches: 6. Germline V gives CDR1 SGDLS, CDR2 YYNGEE. The CDR3 spans 15 residues. The DNA of the CDR3 is TGTGCCAGCAGCGCCGGGACAGGCCTGAATCAGCCCCAGCATTTT. It encodes CASSAGTGLNQPQHF.

Regarding this clone: The junction and the germline gene differ at one end; a read error may be behind it. The chain carries TRBV30 and TRBJ1-2; a possible D gene is TRBD1 (5 bases). CDR1 GTSNPN and CDR2 SVGIG come from the germline V gene (reference sequence). The CDR3 extends over 13 amino acids. CDR3 nucleotides: TGTGCCTGGAGTGCCGCCGGGGCTGGCTGGGTGGCCTTC. Amino acid sequence: CAWSAAGAGWVAF. Full variable domain (rest looked up from reference TRBV30 and TRBJ1-2): SQTIHQWPATLVQPVGSPLSLECTVEGTSNPNLYWYRQAAGRGLQLLFYSVGIGQISSEVPQNLSASRPQDRQFILSSKKLLLSDSGFYLCAWSAAGAGWVAFGSGTRLTVV.

In DNA form, the CDR3 reads TGCGCCAGCAGCCAAGAAGGGACTAGTGGTGAGACCCAGTACTTC. Its protein product is CASSQEGTSGETQYF. The chain links TRBV4-1 to TRBJ2-5; 8 nucleotides align to TRBD2. Germline trimming cut 0 bases from V and 5 bases from J; bases unmatched to any gene: 5. The CDR3 has 15 amino acids. Per germline, CDR1 MGHRA and CDR2 YSYEKL.

The rearrangement links TRBV19 to TRBJ2-7; perhaps TRBD2 as D (5 bases). This CDR3 is built from 14 residues. Trimming shortened V by 3 bases and J by 3 bases, and 12 bases separated the two germline ends. Per the germline V gene, CDR1 is LNHDA and CDR2 is SQIVND (reference sequence). Here the CDR3 reads CASSIGLGYYEQYF. The CDR3 DNA is TGTGCCAGTAGTATCGGACTCGGCTACTACGAGCAGTACTTC.

In this sample, this clone turned up once. This chain joins TRBV30 and TRBJ2-7; no firm D call. Germline V gene data show CDR1 as GTSNPN and CDR2 as SVGIG (reference sequence). CDR3 length: 12 residues. The V and J ends lost 4 bases and 7 bases respectively, with 14 bases between them. In nucleotides, the CDR3 is TGTGCCTGGACCCGAGCCCTACGGGAGCAGTACTTC. Amino acid sequence: CAWTRALREQYF.

V gene TRBV6-4 combines with J gene TRBJ2-1, with 10 bases identical to TRBD2. The V segment lost 3 bases and the J segment 6 bases; nucleotides outside the gene matches: 5. Germline CDR1 is MRHNA and CDR2 is SNTAGT. This CDR3 region has 15 residues. The CDR3 loop reads CASSEILAGANEQFF. In nucleotides, the CDR3 is TGTGCCAGCAGTGAGATTCTAGCGGGAGCCAATGAGCAGTTCTTC.

In this sample, this clone turned up once. The chain couples TRBV7-2 to TRBJ2-3; possible D gene TRBD2, 6 bases. The CDR3 sequence is 15 residues long. V lost 5 bases to trimming and J lost 7 bases, with 19 bases between them. Germline V gene data show CDR1 as SGHTA and CDR2 as FQGNSA. The CDR3 region is CASSPSAVSGYTQYF. Written as DNA, the CDR3 is TGTGCCAGCAGCCCTAGCGCGGTATCGGGGTATACGCAGTATTTT.

The J gene is TRBJ1-2, the V gene TRBV28; D gene unclear. This CDR3 has 12 amino acids. Germline CDR1 and CDR2: MDHEN and SYDVKM. V was pared by 2 bases and J by 6 bases, with 7 bases between. The CDR3 sequence is CASSLVSNGYTF. DNA for the CDR3: TGTGCCAGCAGTTTAGTCAGTAATGGCTACACCTTC.

The chain uses TRBV7-2 and TRBJ2-7, with a possible D match to TRBD2 (6 bases). V shed 5 bases and J shed 3 bases, with 11 bases lying between them. CDR1 is SGHTA and CDR2 is FQGNSA in the germline V gene. This CDR3 is 13 amino acids long. Here the CDR3 reads CASSKSGYYEQYF. CDR3 in DNA: TGTGCCAGCAGCAAAAGCGGGTACTACGAGCAGTACTTC.

The chain is built from TRBV4-3 and TRBJ1-4, with 8 positions matching TRBD1. The length of the CDR3 is 17 residues. The V gene end was trimmed by 0 bases and the J gene end by 4 bases; junction bases not matched to a gene: 7. Looked up from germline, CDR1 is LGHNA and CDR2 is YSLEER. The CDR3 sequence: CASSQDVRQGYNEKLFF. The CDR3 bases are TGCGCCAGCAGCCAAGACGTAAGACAGGGGTATAATGAAAAACTGTTTTTT.

The rearrangement uses TRBV28 and TRBJ2-7, with no clear D. Trimming removed 1 base from V and 3 bases from J, with 22 bases in between. The CDR3 consists of 18 residues. Germline V gives CDR1 MDHEN, CDR2 SYDVKM. Here the CDR3 reads CASSLSAPNSLPNYEQYF. Written as DNA, the CDR3 is TGTGCCAGCAGTTTATCGGCCCCTAACAGTCTCCCAAACTACGAGCAGTACTTC.

The chain recombines TRBV30 with TRBJ1-1; 7 nucleotides line up with TRBD1. V gave up 0 bases and J gave up 1 base; unmatched junction bases: 2. This CDR3 is 14 amino acids long. Germline-derived CDR1 and CDR2 are GTSNPN and SVGIG (reference sequence). The CDR3 coding sequence is TGTGCCTGGAGTGTGACAGGGCGGAACACTGAAGCTTTCTTT. This encodes CAWSVTGRNTEAFF. Full variable domain (missing parts from reference TRBV30 and TRBJ1-1): SQTIHQWPATLVQPVGSPLSLECTVEGTSNPNLYWYRQAAGRGLQLLFYSVGIGQISSEVPQNLSASRPQDRQFILSSKKLLLSDSGFYLCAWSVTGRNTEAFFGQGTRLTVV.

This chain joins TRBV5-1 and TRBJ2-2; D may be TRBD2 (5 bases). V was shortened by 5 bases and J by 3 bases, with 8 bases between the two germline ends. Germline V gene lookup returns CDR1 SGHRS and CDR2 YFSETQ. This CDR3 region has 13 residues. CDR3 protein: CASSRTHTGELFF. CDR3 bases: TGCGCCAGCAGTCGGACTCACACCGGGGAGCTGTTTTTT.

This sequence joins TRBV19 and TRBJ1-2; TRBD1 matches 7 bases. The CDR3 consists of 15 residues. From germline, CDR1 is LNHDA and CDR2 SQIVND (reference sequence). V dropped 1 base and J dropped 2; count of bases not matched to a gene: 4. CDR3 in DNA: TGTGCCAGTAGTATAGGAGGAGGGGGCAACTATGGCTACACCTTC. Its translation is CASSIGGGGNYGYTF.

The rearrangement uses TRBV5-5 and TRBJ1-1; 10 bases are shared with TRBD1. Trimming took 2 bases from V and 1 from J; bases not matched to a gene: 2. The CDR3 length is 15 residues. Germline lookup yields CDR1 SGHKS and CDR2 YYEKEE (reference sequence). The CDR3 bases are TGTGCCAGCAGCTTCAGGACAGGGGGGAACACTGAAGCTTTCTTT. It encodes CASSFRTGGNTEAFF.

The rearrangement links TRBV7-6 to TRBJ1-2; possible D gene TRBD1, 5 bases. This CDR3 comprises 11 residues. V gave up 4 bases and J gave up 11 bases, with 11 bases separating them. The germline V gene encodes CDR1 SGHVS and CDR2 FNYEAQ. CDR3 in DNA: TGTGCCAGCAGCTCGAAGGGGCCGTACACCTTC. This translates into CASSSKGPYTF.

This clone occurred a few times. This chain uses TRBV28 with TRBJ2-5, with 9 nucleotides matching TRBD2. Unmatched junction bases numbered 7, after V lost 3 bases and J lost 5 bases. Germline assignment: CDR1 MDHEN and CDR2 SYDVKM. The CDR3 length is 15 residues. As DNA, the CDR3 is TGTGCCAGCAGTTTCTTTAGCGGGAGTGGTGAGACCCAGTACTTC. Encoded protein: CASSFFSGSGETQYF.

V gene TRBV30 combines with J gene TRBJ2-6; TRBD2 matches 7 bases. Looked up from germline, CDR1 is GTSNPN and CDR2 is SVGIG (reference sequence). V was clipped by 0 bases and J by 2 bases; unmatched bases: 1. The CDR3 covers 15 residues. The DNA for the CDR3 is TGTGCCTGGAGTGTGGGGGGGACTGGGGCCAACGTCCTGACTTTC. This translates into CAWSVGGTGANVLTF.

The chain combines TRBV19 with TRBJ1-2; D perhaps matches TRBD1 (6 bases). Germline CDR1 reads LNHDA; CDR2 reads SQIVND (reference sequence). The length of the CDR3 is 14 residues. V lost 6 bases and J lost 4, with 15 bases in between. The CDR3 nucleotides read TGTGCCAGTAGGTTTGGGGGCTTATCCTATGGCTACACCTTC. Translating it yields CASRFGGLSYGYTF.

V usage is TRBV5-4 and J usage is TRBJ1-1, with TRBD1 matching over 7 bases. From germline, CDR1 is SGHNT and CDR2 YYREEE (reference sequence). CDR3 length: 17 residues. V dropped 5 bases and J dropped 1; count of bases not matched to a gene: 14. CDR3 region: CASRLRPRGPPNTEAFF. CDR3 coding DNA: TGTGCCAGCAGGTTGAGGCCGAGGGGGCCACCGAACACTGAAGCTTTCTTT.

The chain is built from TRBV11-2 and TRBJ2-1; TRBD1 agrees at 7 bases. Germline CDR1 is SGHAT and CDR2 is FQNNGV. The CDR3 is 13 amino acids. J lost 7 bases, V lost 5 bases, and 5 bases had no gene match. The CDR3 here is CASSTDRRNEQFF. CDR3 nucleotide sequence: TGTGCCAGCAGCACGGACAGGCGAAATGAGCAGTTCTTC. The variable domain in full, with the rest retrieved from reference TRBV11-2 and TRBJ2-1, is EAGVAQSPRYKIIEKRQSVAFWCNPISGHATLYWYQQILGQGPKLLIQFQNNGVVDDSQLPKDRFSAERLKGVDSTLKIQPAKLEDSAVYLCASSTDRRNEQFFGPGTRLTVL.

Concerning this clone: Other nucleotide sequences from this sample produce the same CDR3. V is TRBV9 and J is TRBJ2-7, with 13 bases identical to TRBD2. Trimming cost V 0 bases and J 6 bases; bases outside gene matches: 6. The length of the CDR3 is 16 residues. CDR1 and CDR2 (germline): SGDLS, YYNGEE. The CDR3 region is CASSVGLAGGLGEQYF. The CDR3 DNA is TGTGCCAGCAGCGTAGGACTAGCGGGAGGCTTGGGCGAGCAGTACTTC.

The chain uses TRBV9 and TRBJ1-4, with D perhaps matching TRBD1 (5 bases). Trimming removed 1 base at V and 5 bases at J, with 18 bases between. Per germline, CDR1 SGDLS and CDR2 YYNGEE. This CDR3 is built from 17 residues. CDR3 amino acids: CASSVYPREANNEKLFF. Written as DNA, the CDR3 is TGTGCCAGCAGCGTATATCCCAGGGAAGCCAACAATGAAAAACTGTTTTTT.

The rearrangement links TRBV7-6 to TRBJ1-4, with 7 bases that match TRBD1. Germline assignment: CDR1 SGHVS and CDR2 FNYEAQ. After removal of 3 bases from V and 0 bases from J, the junction contained 4 bases not matched to a gene. The CDR3 spans 16 residues. The CDR3 loop is CASSFLGTATNEKLFF. In nucleotides, the CDR3 is TGTGCCAGCAGCTTCCTAGGGACAGCAACTAATGAAAAACTGTTTTTT.

The chain recombines TRBV27 with TRBJ1-1; D uncertain. Germline V gene data show CDR1 as MNHEY and CDR2 as SMNVEV (reference sequence). There are 13 residues in the CDR3. V was cut by 2 bases and J by 0 bases, with 4 bases left in between. The CDR3 here is CASSLQVNTEAFF. As DNA, the CDR3 is TGTGCCAGCAGTTTACAGGTGAACACTGAAGCTTTCTTT.

The rearrangement uses TRBV27 and TRBJ1-5; D perhaps matches TRBD1 (6 bases). The CDR3 spans 16 residues. Germline assignment: CDR1 MNHEY and CDR2 SMNVEV (reference sequence). The V gene lost 5 bases and the J gene lost 6 bases, with 20 bases spanning the gap. CDR3 in amino acids: CASSPTTRGAGQPQHF. The CDR3 DNA follows: TGTGCCAGCAGTCCAACGACACGGGGGGCGGGTCAGCCCCAGCATTTT.

This rearrangement joins TRBV28 to TRBJ2-1; 9 bases agree with TRBD1. CDR3 length: 15 residues. Germline-derived CDR1 and CDR2 are MDHEN and SYDVKM. With V trimmed by 4 bases and J by 10 bases, 11 bases remained unmatched. For the CDR3, the DNA is TGTGCCAGCAGTTCTAATCCGGGACAGGGATTCGAGCAGTTCTTC. Protein sequence: CASSSNPGQGFEQFF.

This sequence joins TRBV11-3 and TRBJ1-6; D is ambiguous. Germline CDR1 is SGHNT and CDR2 is YENEEA. The V gene lost 0 bases and the J gene lost 9 bases, with 6 bases spanning the gap. There are 13 residues in the CDR3. The CDR3 spells CASSLDLSSPLHF. CDR3 nucleotides: TGTGCCAGCAGCTTAGATCTAAGTTCACCCCTCCACTTT. The complete variable domain, with remaining parts taken from reference TRBV11-3 and TRBJ1-6, reads EAGVVQSPRYKIIEKKQPVAFWCNPISGHNTLYWYLQNLGQGPELLIRYENEEAVDDSQLPKDRFSAERLKGVDSTLKIQPAELGDSAVYLCASSLDLSSPLHFGNGTRLTVT.

The V gene is TRBV2, the J gene TRBJ2-1, with a weak D call TRBD1 (6 bases). Trimming pared 5 bases from V and 6 bases from J, leaving 11 bases between. The length of the CDR3 is 13 residues. Germline lookup yields CDR1 SNHLY and CDR2 FYNNEI. CDR3 coding DNA: TGTGCCAGCAGTTCTGGGGGCGGCAATGAGCAGTTCTTC. Its translation: CASSSGGGNEQFF. Looking up the rest from reference TRBV2 and TRBJ2-1 gives the full variable domain: EPEVTQTPSHQVTQMGQEVILRCVPISNHLYFYWYRQILGQKVEFLVSFYNNEISEKSEIFDDQFSVERPDGSNFTLKIRSTKLEDSAMYFCASSSGGGNEQFFGPGTRLTVL.